This TCR beta chain was retrieved from a study of blood T cells in healthy people across ages. For the second PCR, which ran for about 7 to 11 cycles, a sample-barcoded 5' primer and a J-beta primer mix were used. One entry per CDR3 protein results from TCRdb running MiXCR on the 5' RACE reads. This table has approximately 800,000 distinct CDR3 sequences, 20% to 30% appearing once. Trimming left V 7 bases short and J 2 bases short, with 11 bases between. The CDR3 spans 13 residues. Germline V gives CDR1 SGDLS, CDR2 YYNGEE. This same sample was also taken into another study, of T cells of mothers and their children.

This TCR derives from a boy aged 10-17 years in good health. The source material was blood. This chain connects TRBV9 to TRBJ2-3, with a weak D call TRBD1 (6 bases). The DNA of the CDR3 is TGTGCCAGCGGCGGACAGCTCACAGATACGCAGTATTTT. Amino acids: CASGGQLTDTQYF.